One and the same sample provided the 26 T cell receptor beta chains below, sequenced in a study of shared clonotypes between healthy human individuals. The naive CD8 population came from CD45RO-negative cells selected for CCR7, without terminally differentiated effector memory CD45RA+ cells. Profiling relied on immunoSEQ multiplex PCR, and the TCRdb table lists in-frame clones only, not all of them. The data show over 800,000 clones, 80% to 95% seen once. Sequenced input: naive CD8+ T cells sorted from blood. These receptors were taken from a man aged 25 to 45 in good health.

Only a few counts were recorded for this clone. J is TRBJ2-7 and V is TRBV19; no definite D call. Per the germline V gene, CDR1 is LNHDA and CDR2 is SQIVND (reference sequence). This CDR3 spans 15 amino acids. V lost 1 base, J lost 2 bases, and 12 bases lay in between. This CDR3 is CASSIGEMGAYEQYF. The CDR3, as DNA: TGTGCCAGTAGTATAGGGGAAATGGGCGCCTACGAGCAGTACTTC.

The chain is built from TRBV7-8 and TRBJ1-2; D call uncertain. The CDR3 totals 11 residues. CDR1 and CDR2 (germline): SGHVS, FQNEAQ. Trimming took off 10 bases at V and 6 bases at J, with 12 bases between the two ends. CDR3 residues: CAILIRDGYTF. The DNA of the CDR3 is TGTGCCATCCTCATTCGGGATGGCTACACCTTC.

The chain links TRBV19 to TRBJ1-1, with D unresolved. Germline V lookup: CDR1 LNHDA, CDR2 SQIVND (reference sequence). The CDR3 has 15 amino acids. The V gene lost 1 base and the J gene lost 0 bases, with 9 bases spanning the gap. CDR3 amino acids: CASSIGEGLNTEAFF. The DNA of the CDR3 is TGTGCCAGTAGTATAGGTGAAGGACTGAACACTGAAGCTTTCTTT.

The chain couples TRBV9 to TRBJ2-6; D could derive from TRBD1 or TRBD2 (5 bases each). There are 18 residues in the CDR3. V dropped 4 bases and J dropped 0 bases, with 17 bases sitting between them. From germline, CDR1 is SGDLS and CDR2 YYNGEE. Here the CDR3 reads CASSSRPGALSGANVLTF. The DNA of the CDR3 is TGTGCCAGCAGCTCGAGACCCGGGGCCCTCTCTGGGGCCAACGTCCTGACTTTC.

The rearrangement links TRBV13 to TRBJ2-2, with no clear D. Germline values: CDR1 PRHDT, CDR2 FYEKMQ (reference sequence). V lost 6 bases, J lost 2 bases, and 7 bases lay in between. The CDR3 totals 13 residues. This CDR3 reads CASSKLNTGELFF. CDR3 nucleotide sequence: TGTGCCAGCAGTAAGCTCAACACCGGGGAGCTGTTTTTT.

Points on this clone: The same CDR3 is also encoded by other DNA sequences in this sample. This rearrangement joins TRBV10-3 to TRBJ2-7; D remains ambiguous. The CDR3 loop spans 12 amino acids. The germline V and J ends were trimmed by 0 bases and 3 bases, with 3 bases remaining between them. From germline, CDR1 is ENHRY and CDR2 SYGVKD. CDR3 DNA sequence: TGTGCCATCAGTGAGTCCAGCTACGAGCAGTACTTC. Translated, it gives CAISESSYEQYF.

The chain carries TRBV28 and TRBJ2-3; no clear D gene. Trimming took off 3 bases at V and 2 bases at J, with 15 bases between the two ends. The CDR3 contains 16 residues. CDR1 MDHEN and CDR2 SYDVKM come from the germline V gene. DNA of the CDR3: TGTGCCAGCAGTTTTCTTACGGACGGATACACAGATACGCAGTATTTT. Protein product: CASSFLTDGYTDTQYF.

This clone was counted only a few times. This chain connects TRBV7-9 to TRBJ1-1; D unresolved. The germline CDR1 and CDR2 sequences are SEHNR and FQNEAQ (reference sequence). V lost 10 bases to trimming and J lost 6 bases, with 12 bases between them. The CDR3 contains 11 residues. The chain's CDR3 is CATQWTAEAFF. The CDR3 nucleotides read TGTGCCACCCAATGGACCGCTGAAGCTTTCTTT.

CDR3 sequence (DNA): TGCGCCAGCAGCCACACCATTGGGGGTGGCTATGGCTACACCTTC. Translating gives CASSHTIGGGYGYTF. V is TRBV4-1 and J is TRBJ1-2; D perhaps matches TRBD1 (5 bases). Trimming left V 3 bases short and J 4 bases short, with 15 bases between. Per the germline V gene, CDR1 is MGHRA and CDR2 is YSYEKL. The CDR3 totals 15 residues.

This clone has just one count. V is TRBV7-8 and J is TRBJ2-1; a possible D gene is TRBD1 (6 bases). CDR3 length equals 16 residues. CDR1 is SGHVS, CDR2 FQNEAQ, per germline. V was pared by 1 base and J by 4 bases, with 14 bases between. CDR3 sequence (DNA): TGTGCCAGCAGCTTAGTGCACAGGGCTGGGTACAATGAGCAGTTCTTC. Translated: CASSLVHRAGYNEQFF. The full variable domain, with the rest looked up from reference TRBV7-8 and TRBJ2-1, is GAGVSQSPRYKVAKRGQDVALRCDPISGHVSLFWYQQALGQGPEFLTYFQNEAQLDKSGLPSDRFFAERPEGSVSTLKIQRTQQEDSAVYLCASSLVHRAGYNEQFFGPGTRLTVL.

The CDR3: CASSLHLAGGTYNEQFF. For the CDR3, the DNA is TGTGCCAGCAGCTTACATCTAGCGGGAGGGACCTACAATGAGCAGTTCTTC. This chain connects TRBV11-2 to TRBJ2-1; 12 bases match TRBD2. The CDR3 runs 17 residues. Germline assignment: CDR1 SGHAT and CDR2 FQNNGV. Trimming cost V 2 bases and J 2 bases; bases outside gene matches: 4.

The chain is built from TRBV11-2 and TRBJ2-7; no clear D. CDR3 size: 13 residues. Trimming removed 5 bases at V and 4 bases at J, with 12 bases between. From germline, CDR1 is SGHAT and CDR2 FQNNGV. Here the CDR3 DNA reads TGTGCCAGCAGCCCCGCCCCGCTGTACGAGCAGTACTTC. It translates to CASSPAPLYEQYF.

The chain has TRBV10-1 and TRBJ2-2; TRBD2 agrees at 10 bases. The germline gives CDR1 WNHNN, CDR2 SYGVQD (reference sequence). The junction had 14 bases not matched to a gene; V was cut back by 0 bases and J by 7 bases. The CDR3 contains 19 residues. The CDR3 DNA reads TGCGCCAGCAGTGAGTCCTACGGAGCGGGAGGGCCGTTTGGCGGGGAGCTGTTTTTT. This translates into CASSESYGAGGPFGGELFF.

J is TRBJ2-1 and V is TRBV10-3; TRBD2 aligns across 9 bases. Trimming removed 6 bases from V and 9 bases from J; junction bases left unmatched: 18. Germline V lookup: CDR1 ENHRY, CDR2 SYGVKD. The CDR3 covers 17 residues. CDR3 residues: CAISSDLSGGKELEQFF. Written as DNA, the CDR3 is TGTGCCATCAGCTCGGACCTTAGCGGGGGAAAAGAACTTGAGCAGTTCTTC.

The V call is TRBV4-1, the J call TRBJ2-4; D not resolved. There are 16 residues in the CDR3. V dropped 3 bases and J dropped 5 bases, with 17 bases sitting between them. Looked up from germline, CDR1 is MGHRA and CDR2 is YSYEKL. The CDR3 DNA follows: TGCGCCAGCAGCCAGAGTGCGGAAGGCCCAGAAAACATTCAGTACTTC. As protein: CASSQSAEGPENIQYF.

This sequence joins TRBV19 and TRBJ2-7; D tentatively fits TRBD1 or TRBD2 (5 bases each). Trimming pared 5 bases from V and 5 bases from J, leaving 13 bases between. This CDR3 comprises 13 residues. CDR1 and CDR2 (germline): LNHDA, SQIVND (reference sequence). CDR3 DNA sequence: TGTGCCAGTAGTGGGGGTTACCTCGACGAGCAGTACTTC. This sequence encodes CASSGGYLDEQYF.

CDR3 sequence reads: CASSATGGYNEQFF. The CDR3 DNA sequence: TGTGCCAGCAGCGCCACGGGAGGCTACAATGAGCAGTTCTTC. The chain recombines TRBV9 with TRBJ2-1, with 7 nucleotides matching TRBD2. J was trimmed by 3 bases and V by 3 bases; bases with no gene match: 3. There are 14 residues in the CDR3. The germline gives CDR1 SGDLS, CDR2 YYNGEE.

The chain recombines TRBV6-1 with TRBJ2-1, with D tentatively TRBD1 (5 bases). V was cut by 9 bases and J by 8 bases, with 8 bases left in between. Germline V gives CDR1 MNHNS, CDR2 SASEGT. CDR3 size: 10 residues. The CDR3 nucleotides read TGTGCCAGTAGGGGATATGAGCAGTTCTTC. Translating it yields CASRGYEQFF.

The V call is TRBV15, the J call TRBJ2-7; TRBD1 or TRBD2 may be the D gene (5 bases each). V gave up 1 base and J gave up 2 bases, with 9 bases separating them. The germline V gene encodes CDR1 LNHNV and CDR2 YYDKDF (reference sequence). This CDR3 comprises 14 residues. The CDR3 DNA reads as TGTGCCACCAGCAGAGGGGGGACCCCCTACGAGCAGTACTTC. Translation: CATSRGGTPYEQYF.

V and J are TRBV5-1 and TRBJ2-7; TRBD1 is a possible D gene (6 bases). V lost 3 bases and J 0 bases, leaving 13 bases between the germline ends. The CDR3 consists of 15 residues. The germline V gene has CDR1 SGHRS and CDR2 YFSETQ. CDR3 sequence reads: CASSSDRPSSYEQYF. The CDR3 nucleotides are TGCGCCAGCAGCTCTGACAGGCCAAGCTCCTACGAGCAGTACTTC.

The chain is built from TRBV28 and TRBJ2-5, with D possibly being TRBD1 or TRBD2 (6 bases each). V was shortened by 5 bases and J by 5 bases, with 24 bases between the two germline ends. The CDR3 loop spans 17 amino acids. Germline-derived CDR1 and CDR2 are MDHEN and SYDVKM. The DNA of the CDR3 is TGTGCCAGCAGTCCGGGGGCGTCCGGCCTTTTTCGGGAGACCCAGTACTTC. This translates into CASSPGASGLFRETQYF.

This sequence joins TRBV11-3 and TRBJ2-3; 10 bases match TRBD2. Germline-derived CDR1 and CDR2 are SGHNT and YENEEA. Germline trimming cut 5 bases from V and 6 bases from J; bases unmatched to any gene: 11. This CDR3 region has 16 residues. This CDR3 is CASSEGAGGPWDTQYF. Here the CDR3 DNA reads TGTGCCAGCAGCGAGGGAGCGGGAGGGCCTTGGGATACGCAGTATTTT.

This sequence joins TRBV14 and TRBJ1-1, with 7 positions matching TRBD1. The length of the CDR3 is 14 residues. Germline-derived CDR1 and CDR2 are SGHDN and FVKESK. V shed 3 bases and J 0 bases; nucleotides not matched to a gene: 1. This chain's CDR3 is CASSHRGLNTEAFF. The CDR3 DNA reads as TGTGCCAGCAGCCATAGGGGGCTGAACACTGAAGCTTTCTTT.

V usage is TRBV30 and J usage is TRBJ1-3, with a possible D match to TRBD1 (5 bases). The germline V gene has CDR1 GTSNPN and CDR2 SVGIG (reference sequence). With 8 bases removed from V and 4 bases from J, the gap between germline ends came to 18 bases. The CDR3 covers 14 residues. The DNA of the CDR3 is TGTGCCCTGAGGGTTGGGGGGTACGGAAACACCATATATTTT. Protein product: CALRVGGYGNTIYF.

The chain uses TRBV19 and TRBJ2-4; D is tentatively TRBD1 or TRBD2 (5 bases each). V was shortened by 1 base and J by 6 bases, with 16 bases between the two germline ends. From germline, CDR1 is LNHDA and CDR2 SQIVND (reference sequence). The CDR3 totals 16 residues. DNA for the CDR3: TGTGCCAGTAGTATAGTAGGACGGGGACCTGGAAACATTCAGTACTTC. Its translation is CASSIVGRGPGNIQYF. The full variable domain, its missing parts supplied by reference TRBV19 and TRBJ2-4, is DGGITQSPKYLFRKEGQNVTLSCEQNLNHDAMYWYRQDPGQGLRLIYYSQIVNDFQKGDIAEGYSVSREKKESFPLTVTSAQKNPTAFYLCASSIVGRGPGNIQYFGAGTRLSVL.

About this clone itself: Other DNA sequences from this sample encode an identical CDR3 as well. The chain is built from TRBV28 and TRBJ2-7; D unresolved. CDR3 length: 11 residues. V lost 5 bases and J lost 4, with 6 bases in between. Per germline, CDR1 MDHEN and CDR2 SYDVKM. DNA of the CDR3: TGTGCCAGCAGTAGTTTGTACGAGCAGTACTTC. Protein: CASSSLYEQYF.